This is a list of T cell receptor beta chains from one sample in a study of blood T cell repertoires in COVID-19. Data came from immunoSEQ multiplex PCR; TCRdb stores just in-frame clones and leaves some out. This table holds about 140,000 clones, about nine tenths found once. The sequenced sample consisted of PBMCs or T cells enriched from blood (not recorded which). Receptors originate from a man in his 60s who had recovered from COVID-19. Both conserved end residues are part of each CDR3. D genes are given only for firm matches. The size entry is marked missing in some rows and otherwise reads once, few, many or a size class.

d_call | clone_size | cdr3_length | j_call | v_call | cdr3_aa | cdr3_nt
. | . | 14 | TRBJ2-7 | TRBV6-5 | CASSYSGSSYEQYF | TGTGCCAGCAGTTACTCAGGGAGCTCCTACGAGCAGTACTTC
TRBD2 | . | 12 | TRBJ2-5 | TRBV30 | CASYSGSETQYF | TGTGCCAGCTATAGCGGGAGTGAGACCCAGTACTTC
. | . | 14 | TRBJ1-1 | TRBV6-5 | CASSPQGILSSAFF | TGTGCCAGCAGCCCACAGGGAATTCTCTCATCGGCTTTCTTT
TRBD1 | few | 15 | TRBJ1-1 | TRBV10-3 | CAISGTGTVNTEAFF | TGTGCCATCAGTGGCACCGGGACAGTGAACACTGAAGCTTTCTTT
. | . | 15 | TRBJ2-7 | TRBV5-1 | CASSLGTATAYEQYF | TGCGCCAGCAGCTTGGGGACAGCCACAGCCTACGAGCAGTACTTC
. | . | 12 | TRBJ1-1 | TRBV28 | CASISYGTEAFF | TGTGCCAGCATCTCTTACGGGACTGAAGCTTTCTTT
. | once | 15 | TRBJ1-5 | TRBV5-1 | CASSFRGEPNQPQHF | TGCGCCAGCAGCTTCCGGGGAGAGCCCAATCAGCCCCAGCATTTT
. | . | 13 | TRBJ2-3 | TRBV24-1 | CATSDSGVNTQYF | TGTGCCACCAGTGATTCCGGGGTTAATACGCAGTATTTT
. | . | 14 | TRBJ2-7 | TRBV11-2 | CASSLQTSSYEQYF | TGTGCCAGCAGCCTACAGACTAGTTCCTACGAGCAGTACTTC
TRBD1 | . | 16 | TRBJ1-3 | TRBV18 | CASSPPSGGGGNTIYF | TGTGCCAGCTCACCACCGTCAGGGGGCGGTGGAAACACCATATATTTT
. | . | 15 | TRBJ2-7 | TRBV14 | CASSHPLAPLYEQYF | TGTGCCAGCAGCCATCCCCTAGCGCCTCTCTACGAGCAGTACTTC
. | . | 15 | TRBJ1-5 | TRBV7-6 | CASSLFRGSNQPQHF | TGTGCCAGCAGCTTATTCAGGGGAAGTAATCAGCCCCAGCATTTT
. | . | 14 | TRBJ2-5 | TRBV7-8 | CASSALGLQETQYF | TGTGCCAGCAGCGCGTTGGGACTTCAAGAGACCCAGTACTTC
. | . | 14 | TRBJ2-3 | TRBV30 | CAWSAVGRVDTQYF | TGTGCCTGGAGTGCAGTAGGGCGGGTAGATACGCAGTATTTT